Listed below are T cell receptor beta chains from one sample, sequenced in a study of CD8+CD57+ T cells in acquired aplastic anemia. TCRdb re-called the reads through MiXCR, storing one row per CDR3 protein. The sample holds 100,000 to 150,000 distinct CDR3 sequences; over 45% are singletons and the top ten take around 2.3%. The sample comprised sorted CD4+, CD8+, or CD8+CD57+ T cells (not recorded which) from PBMCs. Receptors originate from a human donor in good health, serving as a control. Both conserved end residues are part of each CDR3. The order of the fields is D gene, V gene, J gene, clone size, CDR3 length, CDR3 protein, CDR3 DNA. The D gene is left open where the match is weak. Rows give clone size only sometimes, using once, few, many, or a class for an expanded clone.

d_gene: TRBD1
v_gene: TRBV2
j_gene: TRBJ2-7
abundance: -
len: 14
CDR3aa: CASRTGTGSNEQYF
CDR3nt: TGTGCCAGCAGAACCGGGACAGGGAGCAACGAGCAGTACTTC

d_gene: -
v_gene: TRBV25-1
j_gene: TRBJ1-1
abundance: -
len: 13
CDR3aa: CASMTPGATEAFF
CDR3nt: TGTGCCAGCATGACCCCTGGTGCTACTGAAGCTTTCTTT

d_gene: -
v_gene: TRBV24-1
j_gene: TRBJ1-2
abundance: -
len: 13
CDR3aa: CATSEMSNYGYTF
CDR3nt: TGTGCCACCAGTGAGATGAGTAACTATGGCTACACCTTC

d_gene: -
v_gene: TRBV2
j_gene: TRBJ1-4
abundance: -
len: 15
CDR3aa: CASRVAGVINEKLFF
CDR3nt: TGTGCCAGCAGGGTAGCGGGGGTGATTAATGAAAAACTGTTTTTT

d_gene: -
v_gene: TRBV10-3
j_gene: TRBJ2-5
abundance: -
len: 13
CDR3aa: CAISEGGGETQYF
CDR3nt: TGTGCCATCAGCGAGGGGGGAGGGGAGACCCAGTACTTC

d_gene: TRBD1
v_gene: TRBV5-6
j_gene: TRBJ2-7
abundance: -
len: 14
CDR3aa: CASSFTQGADEQYF
CDR3nt: TGTGCCAGCAGCTTTACTCAGGGGGCGGACGAGCAGTACTTC

d_gene: -
v_gene: TRBV24-1
j_gene: TRBJ2-2
abundance: -
len: 14
CDR3aa: CATSKSSNTGKLSF
CDR3nt: TGTGCCACCAGTAAATCTTCGAACACCGGGAAGCTGTCTTTT

d_gene: -
v_gene: TRBV12-3/TRBV12-4
j_gene: TRBJ1-6
abundance: many
len: 14
CDR3aa: CASRQQAGGSPLHF
CDR3nt: TGTGCCAGCAGGCAACAGGCCGGGGGTTCACCCCTCCACTTT

d_gene: -
v_gene: TRBV5-6
j_gene: TRBJ2-2
abundance: -
len: 16
CDR3aa: CASSLVGQGRPGGLLF
CDR3nt: TGTGCCAGCAGCTTGGTTGGACAGGGTAGGCCCGGGGGGCTGCTTTTT

d_gene: -
v_gene: TRBV20-1
j_gene: TRBJ1-5
abundance: once
len: 13
CDR3aa: CSASFGHNQPQHF
CDR3nt: TGCAGTGCTAGTTTTGGACACAATCAGCCCCAGCATTTT

d_gene: -
v_gene: TRBV20-1
j_gene: TRBJ1-6
abundance: -
len: 13
CDR3aa: CSARVNQNSPLHF
CDR3nt: TGCAGTGCTAGAGTTAACCAAAATTCACCCCTCCACTTT

d_gene: -
v_gene: TRBV19
j_gene: TRBJ1-3
abundance: once
len: 16
CDR3aa: CASTPGPGASGNTIYF
CDR3nt: TGTGCCAGTACCCCTGGGCCAGGGGCCTCTGGAAACACCATATATTTT

d_gene: TRBD1
v_gene: TRBV4-2
j_gene: TRBJ2-7
abundance: -
len: 20
CDR3aa: CASSQDQTYGGTGRTYEQYF
CDR3nt: TGTGCCAGCAGCCAAGATCAAACGTATGGAGGGACAGGGAGGACCTACGAGCAGTACTTC

d_gene: TRBD1
v_gene: TRBV4-3
j_gene: TRBJ2-2
abundance: many
len: 15
CDR3aa: CASSQGTGRTGELFF
CDR3nt: TGCGCCAGCAGCCAAGGGACAGGGCGTACCGGGGAGCTGTTTTTT

d_gene: -
v_gene: TRBV6-5
j_gene: TRBJ2-3
abundance: -
len: 14
CDR3aa: CASSFAGSTDTQYF
CDR3nt: TGTGCCAGCAGTTTTGCGGGGAGCACAGATACGCAGTATTTT

d_gene: TRBD1
v_gene: TRBV2
j_gene: TRBJ2-7
abundance: -
len: 11
CDR3aa: CASRIQGEQYF
CDR3nt: TGTGCCAGCAGAATACAGGGGGAGCAGTACTTC

d_gene: -
v_gene: TRBV15
j_gene: TRBJ1-6
abundance: few
len: 13
CDR3aa: CATSREWDSPLHF
CDR3nt: TGTGCCACCAGCAGAGAATGGGATTCACCCCTCCACTTT

d_gene: -
v_gene: TRBV6-5
j_gene: TRBJ1-5
abundance: -
len: 15
CDR3aa: CASSYSAGSNQPQHF
CDR3nt: TGTGCCAGCAGTTACTCGGCAGGAAGCAATCAGCCCCAGCATTTT

d_gene: -
v_gene: TRBV7-9
j_gene: TRBJ2-1
abundance: few
len: 12
CDR3aa: CASSFRPNEQFF
CDR3nt: TGTGCCAGCAGCTTCAGACCGAATGAGCAGTTCTTC

d_gene: TRBD1
v_gene: TRBV29-1
j_gene: TRBJ1-2
abundance: -
len: 14
CDR3aa: CSVEDGIRGWGYTF
CDR3nt: TGCAGCGTTGAAGATGGCATCAGGGGGTGGGGCTACACCTTC

d_gene: TRBD2
v_gene: TRBV7-6
j_gene: TRBJ2-7
abundance: medium-sized
len: 14
CDR3aa: CASSTGLAGGEQYF
CDR3nt: TGTGCCAGCAGCACGGGACTAGCGGGGGGCGAGCAGTACTTC

d_gene: -
v_gene: TRBV7-8
j_gene: TRBJ2-7
abundance: few
len: 15
CDR3aa: CASSLGLGGLYEQYF
CDR3nt: TGTGCCAGCAGCCTCGGCCTGGGAGGACTTTACGAGCAGTACTTC

d_gene: -
v_gene: TRBV11-2
j_gene: TRBJ2-7
abundance: -
len: 12
CDR3aa: CASSLVVLEQYF
CDR3nt: TGTGCCAGCAGCTTAGTGGTTCTGGAGCAGTACTTC

d_gene: TRBD2
v_gene: TRBV5-1
j_gene: TRBJ2-3
abundance: many
len: 16
CDR3aa: CASSWTSGGLTDTQYF
CDR3nt: TGCGCCAGCAGCTGGACTAGCGGGGGCCTTACAGATACGCAGTATTTT

d_gene: TRBD1
v_gene: TRBV7-9
j_gene: TRBJ2-5
abundance: -
len: 16
CDR3aa: CASSLQPGQGQETQYF
CDR3nt: TGTGCCAGCAGCTTGCAGCCGGGACAGGGACAAGAGACCCAGTACTTC

d_gene: -
v_gene: TRBV18
j_gene: TRBJ2-7
abundance: -
len: 13
CDR3aa: CASSPQGLYEQYF
CDR3nt: TGTGCCAGCTCACCACAGGGACTCTACGAGCAGTACTTC

d_gene: -
v_gene: TRBV19
j_gene: TRBJ1-3
abundance: few
len: 12
CDR3aa: CASYAQRNTIYF
CDR3nt: TGTGCCAGTTACGCACAGCGGAACACCATATATTTT

d_gene: -
v_gene: TRBV11-2
j_gene: TRBJ1-4
abundance: -
len: 12
CDR3aa: CASSMRDEKLFF
CDR3nt: TGTGCCAGCAGCATGAGGGATGAAAAACTGTTTTTT

d_gene: TRBD1
v_gene: TRBV25-1
j_gene: TRBJ1-1
abundance: -
len: 14
CDR3aa: CASSAQVSGGGAFF
CDR3nt: TGTGCCAGCAGTGCCCAGGTGTCAGGGGGAGGCGCTTTCTTT

d_gene: -
v_gene: TRBV20-1
j_gene: TRBJ2-7
abundance: many
len: 13
CDR3aa: CSAVTGSSYEQYF
CDR3nt: TGCAGTGCAGTGACAGGAAGCTCCTACGAGCAGTACTTC

d_gene: TRBD1
v_gene: TRBV20-1
j_gene: TRBJ2-1
abundance: many
len: 18
CDR3aa: CSARKSGDRGFSYNEQFF
CDR3nt: TGCAGTGCTAGAAAAAGCGGGGACAGGGGGTTCTCCTACAATGAGCAGTTCTTC

d_gene: -
v_gene: TRBV12-3/TRBV12-4
j_gene: TRBJ1-2
abundance: many
len: 12
CDR3aa: CASSLGQYGYTF
CDR3nt: TGTGCCAGCAGTTTAGGCCAGTATGGCTACACCTTC

d_gene: TRBD1
v_gene: TRBV20-1
j_gene: TRBJ1-2
abundance: few
len: 16
CDR3aa: CSARGGGGTGDSGYTF
CDR3nt: TGCAGTGCTAGAGGAGGGGGGGGGACAGGGGACTCTGGCTACACCTTC

d_gene: -
v_gene: TRBV19
j_gene: TRBJ2-5
abundance: few
len: 14
CDR3aa: CASSIVGGAQTQYF
CDR3nt: TGTGCCAGTAGTATTGTAGGAGGGGCGCAGACCCAGTACTTC

d_gene: -
v_gene: TRBV10-3
j_gene: TRBJ1-2
abundance: medium-sized
len: 14
CDR3aa: CAISALVGTVSHTF
CDR3nt: TGTGCCATCAGTGCCCTTGTCGGCACAGTGAGCCACACCTTC

d_gene: TRBD1
v_gene: TRBV20-1
j_gene: TRBJ2-3
abundance: -
len: 15
CDR3aa: CSARGGQGGTDTQYF
CDR3nt: TGCAGTGCTAGAGGGGGGCAGGGGGGCACAGATACGCAGTATTTT

d_gene: TRBD1
v_gene: TRBV6-1
j_gene: TRBJ1-1
abundance: many
len: 16
CDR3aa: CASRTGTGVSGTEAFF
CDR3nt: TGTGCCAGCAGAACCGGGACAGGGGTTTCGGGTACTGAAGCTTTCTTT

d_gene: TRBD2
v_gene: TRBV2
j_gene: TRBJ2-1
abundance: few
len: 14
CDR3aa: CAVSGGPPYNEQFF
CDR3nt: TGTGCTGTCAGCGGGGGGCCGCCCTACAATGAGCAGTTCTTC

d_gene: TRBD1
v_gene: TRBV7-8
j_gene: TRBJ2-7
abundance: -
len: 15
CDR3aa: CASSPRQGPSYEQYF
CDR3nt: TGTGCCAGCAGCCCTCGACAGGGCCCCTCCTACGAGCAGTACTTC

d_gene: -
v_gene: TRBV27
j_gene: TRBJ1-1
abundance: many
len: 14
CDR3aa: CASSFSVMNTEAFF
CDR3nt: TGTGCCAGCAGTTTCTCGGTCATGAACACTGAAGCTTTCTTT

d_gene: -
v_gene: TRBV7-2
j_gene: TRBJ2-7
abundance: many
len: 14
CDR3aa: CASSLGADPYEQYF
CDR3nt: TGTGCCAGCAGCTTAGGGGCGGACCCCTACGAGCAGTACTTC

d_gene: -
v_gene: TRBV11-1
j_gene: TRBJ2-1
abundance: -
len: 15
CDR3aa: CASSIPTGTYNEQFF
CDR3nt: TGTGCCAGCAGCATCCCGACAGGAACCTACAATGAGCAGTTCTTC

d_gene: TRBD1
v_gene: TRBV19
j_gene: TRBJ1-6
abundance: many
len: 15
CDR3aa: CASSPPGQLNSPLHF
CDR3nt: TGTGCCAGTAGTCCCCCGGGACAGCTTAATTCACCCCTCCACTTT

d_gene: -
v_gene: TRBV25-1
j_gene: TRBJ2-6
abundance: once
len: 18
CDR3aa: CASIPRSGIASGANALTF
CDR3nt: TGTGCCAGCATTCCCCGGTCAGGGATAGCCTCTGGGGCCAACGCCCTGACTTTC

d_gene: TRBD1
v_gene: TRBV19
j_gene: TRBJ1-2
abundance: -
len: 13
CDR3aa: CASRDRWTYGYTF
CDR3nt: TGTGCCAGTCGGGACAGGTGGACCTATGGCTACACCTTC

d_gene: -
v_gene: TRBV20-1
j_gene: TRBJ2-7
abundance: -
len: 12
CDR3aa: CSAREISYEQYF
CDR3nt: TGCAGTGCTAGGGAGATAAGTTACGAGCAGTACTTC

d_gene: -
v_gene: TRBV4-3
j_gene: TRBJ1-5
abundance: once
len: 13
CDR3aa: CASSQSPSQPQHF
CDR3nt: TGCGCCAGCAGCCAATCCCCCAGTCAGCCCCAGCATTTT

d_gene: -
v_gene: TRBV4-1
j_gene: TRBJ2-2
abundance: many
len: 14
CDR3aa: CASTPRGDTGELFF
CDR3nt: TGCGCCAGCACCCCCCGGGGAGACACCGGGGAGCTGTTTTTT

d_gene: TRBD1
v_gene: TRBV7-9
j_gene: TRBJ1-2
abundance: -
len: 15
CDR3aa: CASIPGGQGADGYTF
CDR3nt: TGTGCCAGCATCCCCGGTGGGCAGGGGGCCGATGGCTACACCTTC

d_gene: TRBD2
v_gene: TRBV7-2
j_gene: TRBJ2-5
abundance: many
len: 16
CDR3aa: CASSLEGSLAGETQYF
CDR3nt: TGTGCCAGCAGCTTAGAGGGGTCTCTAGCGGGGGAGACCCAGTACTTC

d_gene: -
v_gene: TRBV7-9
j_gene: TRBJ2-5
abundance: many
len: 14
CDR3aa: CASSLSDRQETQYF
CDR3nt: TGTGCCAGCAGCTTATCGGACAGACAAGAGACCCAGTACTTC

d_gene: TRBD1
v_gene: TRBV2
j_gene: TRBJ1-5
abundance: many
len: 15
CDR3aa: CASREYRGSNQPQHF
CDR3nt: TGTGCCAGCAGAGAATACAGGGGCTCCAATCAGCCCCAGCATTTT

d_gene: -
v_gene: TRBV5-1
j_gene: TRBJ1-3
abundance: -
len: 15
CDR3aa: CASSASPRERNTIYF
CDR3nt: TGCGCCAGCAGCGCCTCTCCGCGAGAGCGAAACACCATATATTTT

d_gene: -
v_gene: TRBV7-6
j_gene: TRBJ1-2
abundance: -
len: 13
CDR3aa: CASSLDRADGYTF
CDR3nt: TGTGCCAGCAGCTTAGATAGGGCAGATGGCTACACCTTC